What follows describes a single TCR beta chain. The sample comes from a study of blood T cell repertoires in COVID-19. Background on the study: There were acute and convalescent COVID-19 samples, and they came from the United States, Italy and Spain. Sample material is recorded as cDNA or gDNA derived from T cells, B-cell-depleted T cells, or PBMCs.

Original analysis: The assay estimated nucleated cells by amplifying reference gene primers. Using immunoSEQ multiplex PCR, the repertoire was profiled, and TCRdb retains in-frame clones only, with some absent. V and J calls and clone size follow that table, whereas D and trimming were derived from the DNA. The data show about 64,000 clones, with about 88% seen just once and under 5% held by the top ten. Looked up from germline, CDR1 is SGDLS and CDR2 is YYNGEE. The CDR3 contains 13 residues. V was clipped by 1 base and J by 4 bases, with 8 bases between them. The chain joins TRBV9 to TRBJ1-1; no definite D call. The material sequenced was peripheral blood. The sequence came from a man in his 70s with acute or convalescent COVID-19. The CDR3 loop reads CASSVTESTEAFF. The CDR3, as DNA: TGTGCCAGCAGCGTAACTGAAAGCACTGAAGCTTTCTTT.